The rows below give T cell receptor beta chains drawn from one sample of a study of blood T cell repertoires in COVID-19. Assay: immunoSEQ multiplex PCR; the TCRdb copy retains only in-frame clones and omits some. The sample lists tens of thousands of clones; roughly 80% were seen once. The sequencing input was peripheral blood. The receptors originated from a human donor in a cohort sampled during active COVID-19. Both conserved end residues are part of each CDR3. A D gene is named only where the DNA matches it firmly. The size entry is marked missing in some rows and otherwise reads once, few, many or a size class.

d_call	clone_size	j_call	v_call	cdr3_aa	cdr3_nt
TRBD1	-	TRBJ1-1	TRBV19	CASSIGGGRGAFF	TGTGCCAGTAGTATAGGAGGGGGCAGAGGAGCTTTCTTT
TRBD2	-	TRBJ2-3	TRBV7-9	CASSPGGRESDTQYF	TGTGCCAGCAGCCCGGGGGGACGGGAGTCAGATACGCAGTATTTT
TRBD1	-	TRBJ2-7	TRBV2	CASSSQGFYEQYF	TGTGCCAGCAGTTCACAGGGGTTCTACGAGCAGTACTTC
TRBD1	-	TRBJ1-5	TRBV3-1/TRBV3-2	CASSPRTGADQPQHF	TGTGCCAGCAGCCCTAGGACAGGGGCCGATCAGCCCCAGCATTTT
TRBD2	-	TRBJ2-1	TRBV11-2	CASSLNGRAYNEQFF	TGTGCCAGCAGCTTAAACGGGAGGGCCTACAATGAGCAGTTCTTC
TRBD1	-	TRBJ1-4	TRBV27	CASSLWGTGNEKLFF	TGTGCCAGCAGTTTATGGGGGACAGGGAATGAAAAACTGTTTTTT
-	once	TRBJ2-4	TRBV5-1	CASSLVSGPDIQYF	TGCGCCAGCAGCTTGGTTTCGGGTCCGGACATTCAGTACTTC
TRBD2	-	TRBJ2-7	TRBV5-4	CASSRGEDLRYF	TGTGCCAGCAGCCGGGGGGAGGACCTCCGGTACTTC
TRBD1	-	TRBJ2-1	TRBV6-5	CASSYWGQGDYNEQFF	TGTGCCAGCAGTTACTGGGGGCAGGGGGACTACAATGAGCAGTTCTTC
-	-	TRBJ1-1	TRBV5-1	CASSSTGTGNTEAFF	TGCGCCAGCAGCTCAACCGGGACTGGGAACACTGAAGCTTTCTTT
-	-	TRBJ2-5	TRBV5-1	CASSAGPFQETQYF	TGCGCCAGCAGCGCGGGTCCCTTCCAAGAGACCCAGTACTTC
TRBD2	-	TRBJ2-5	TRBV6-5	CASSYQSGGGQETQYF	TGTGCCAGCAGCTACCAAAGCGGGGGGGGTCAAGAGACCCAGTACTTC
-	-	TRBJ1-4	TRBV2	CASSRQDATNEKLFF	TGTGCCAGCAGCAGACAGGATGCAACTAATGAAAAACTGTTTTTT
-	-	TRBJ2-7	TRBV19	CASSSVSGPYYEQYF	TGTGCCAGTAGTTCGGTGAGCGGGCCCTACTACGAGCAGTACTTC
-	-	TRBJ2-7	TRBV28	CASTATGGLSYEQYF	TGTGCCAGCACAGCAACGGGGGGCCTCTCCTACGAGCAGTACTTC
TRBD1	-	TRBJ1-5	TRBV12-3/TRBV12-4	CASSRTGNQPQHF	TGTGCCAGCAGCCGGACAGGTAATCAGCCCCAGCATTTT
TRBD2	-	TRBJ2-7	TRBV28	CASRKTGREEQYF	TGTGCCAGCAGAAAGACCGGGCGGGAGGAGCAGTACTTC
-	-	TRBJ1-1	TRBV5-5	CASSILGQGSTEAFF	TGTGCCAGCAGCATACTGGGGCAGGGGAGCACTGAAGCTTTCTTT
-	-	TRBJ2-3	TRBV3-1/TRBV3-2	CASSTGGGTDTQYF	TGTGCCAGCAGTACAGGGGGGGGGACAGATACGCAGTATTTT
-	-	TRBJ2-5	TRBV5-1	CASTLAGEGETQYF	TGCGCCAGCACTCTTGCAGGGGAGGGGGAGACCCAGTACTTC
-	-	TRBJ1-1	TRBV28	CASSTPGGRANTEAFF	TGTGCCAGCAGTACCCCCGGAGGACGGGCGAACACTGAAGCTTTCTTT
TRBD1	-	TRBJ1-2	TRBV3-1/TRBV3-2	CASSLYLGQGYGYTF	TGTGCCAGCAGCCTTTACTTGGGACAGGGCTATGGCTACACCTTC
TRBD1	-	TRBJ1-5	TRBV28	CASRGRGQAINQPQHF	TGTGCCAGCAGGGGCCGGGGACAGGCCATCAATCAGCCCCAGCATTTT
TRBD1	once	TRBJ2-7	TRBV2	CASNDRASSYEQYF	TGTGCCAGCAATGACAGGGCTAGCTCCTACGAGCAGTACTTC
-	few	TRBJ1-5	TRBV5-1	CASSAGGGNQPQHF	TGCGCCAGCAGCGCGGGGGGTGGCAATCAGCCCCAGCATTTT
TRBD1	-	TRBJ1-1	TRBV10-3	CAISEVPGGHAEAFF	TGTGCCATCAGTGAAGTCCCAGGGGGGCACGCTGAAGCTTTCTTT
-	-	TRBJ2-6	TRBV5-1	CASSVSMLTSSGANVLTF	TGCGCCAGCAGCGTCTCGATGCTAACTAGCTCTGGGGCCAACGTCCTGACTTTC